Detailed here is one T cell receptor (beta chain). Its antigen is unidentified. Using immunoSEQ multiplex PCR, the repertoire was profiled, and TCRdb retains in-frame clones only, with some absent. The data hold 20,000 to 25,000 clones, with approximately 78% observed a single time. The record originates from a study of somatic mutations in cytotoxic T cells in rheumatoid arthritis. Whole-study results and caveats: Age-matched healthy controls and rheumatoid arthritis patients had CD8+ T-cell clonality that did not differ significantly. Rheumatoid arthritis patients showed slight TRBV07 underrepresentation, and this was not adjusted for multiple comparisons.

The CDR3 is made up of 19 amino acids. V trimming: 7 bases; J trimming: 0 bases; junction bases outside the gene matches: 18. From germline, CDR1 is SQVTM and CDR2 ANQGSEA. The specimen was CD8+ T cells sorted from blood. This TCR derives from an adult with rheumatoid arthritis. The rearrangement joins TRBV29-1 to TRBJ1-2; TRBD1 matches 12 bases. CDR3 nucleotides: TGCAGCGCTCTCGGGACAGGGGGCGTATTTAGTGGTTCTAACTATGGCTACACCTTC. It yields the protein CSALGTGGVFSGSNYGYTF.